Listed below are T cell receptor beta chains from one sample, sequenced in a study of shared clonotypes between healthy human individuals. Assay used: immunoSEQ multiplex PCR; TCRdb lists only in-frame clones, some missing. The sample consists of about half a million clones, roughly 85% of them appearing once. Sequencing was carried out using PBMCs. These receptors came from a woman aged 40 to 50 in good health. Some clones in this sample may be carry-over from other donors' samples. Each CDR3 is given with its conserved first and last residue. D genes are given only for firm matches. Clone size is not always given. Where it is, it says once, few, many or a class for expanded clones.

. TRBD1 TRBJ2-2 TRBV6-4 TGTGCCAGCAGCGAGGACAGGGAAGCCGGGGAGCTGTTTTTT CASSEDREAGELFF
. TRBD1 TRBJ1-2 TRBV7-2 TGTGCCAGCAGCTTAAACTCCGCCAGGGGGGACTATGGCTACACCTTC CASSLNSARGDYGYTF
. . TRBJ2-2 TRBV7-7 TGTGCCAGCAGTCAAGGGCGGATTGGCACCGGGGAGCTGTTTTTT CASSQGRIGTGELFF
. . TRBJ2-3 TRBV6-5 TGTGCCAGCAGTTACACCGTTGGGTATACGCAGTATTTT CASSYTVGYTQYF
once TRBD2 TRBJ2-1 TRBV9 TGTGCCAGCAGCGTCGGAGAGGGGACTAGCGGGACGCATGAGCAGTTCTTC CASSVGEGTSGTHEQFF
. . TRBJ1-3 TRBV5-4 TGTGCCAGCAGCTTGGACGGCTCTGGAAACACCATATATTTT CASSLDGSGNTIYF
. TRBD1 TRBJ2-3 TRBV19 TGTGCCAGTAGTATAATTGGGACAGCTAGCACAGATACGCAGTATTTT CASSIIGTASTDTQYF
. . TRBJ1-5 TRBV19 TGTGCCAGTAGTACTACCGGGGGCAGCAATCAGCCCCAGCATTTT CASSTTGGSNQPQHF
. TRBD2 TRBJ2-3 TRBV6-4 TGTGCCAGCAGTGCCGGGACTAGCGGGAGTGATACGCAGTATTTT CASSAGTSGSDTQYF
. . TRBJ2-1 TRBV5-1 TGCGCCAGCAGCCCAACCTCGTACAATGAGCAGTTCTTC CASSPTSYNEQFF
once . TRBJ2-1 TRBV19 TGTGCCAGTAGCCAAACTAGTACGGTCTTCAATGAGCAGTTCTTC CASSQTSTVFNEQFF
. TRBD2 TRBJ2-2 TRBV7-2 TGTGCCAGCAGCACGACTAGCGGGAGTTATACCGGGGAGCTGTTTTTT CASSTTSGSYTGELFF
. TRBD2 TRBJ2-1 TRBV13 TGTGCCAGCAGCCCTGAGCTAGCGGGTCACTACAATGAGCAGTTCTTC CASSPELAGHYNEQFF
. . TRBJ2-1 TRBV7-8 TGTGCCAGCAGTTCCCTGCAGGGCGCGGGGCATGAGCAGTTCTTC CASSSLQGAGHEQFF
once . TRBJ2-7 TRBV5-1 TGCGCCAGCAGCCCCTATAGTGGAAACGAGCAGTACTTC CASSPYSGNEQYF
. TRBD1 TRBJ2-2 TRBV11-3 TGTGCCAGCAGCCTCGCGGGGCCGGGACAGGGTTCCGGGGAGCTGTTTTTT CASSLAGPGQGSGELFF
. . TRBJ1-2 TRBV10-1 TGCGCCAGCAGTGAGTCGGGGACCTATGGCTACACCTTC CASSESGTYGYTF
. TRBD1 TRBJ2-3 TRBV28 TGTGCCAGCAGTCTAACAGGGGTGACAGATACGCAGTATTTT CASSLTGVTDTQYF
. . TRBJ2-7 TRBV7-3 TGTGCCAGCAGCTTAGGGCCTTCCTCCTACGAGCAGTACTTC CASSLGPSSYEQYF
. . TRBJ2-7 TRBV27 TGTGCCAGCAGTCATCACCCTGCTGGTGGCCCCGAGCAGTACTTC CASSHHPAGGPEQYF
. TRBD1 TRBJ2-5 TRBV5-4 TGCGCCAGCAGCCAAGAAGCCGGGACAGGCGGTGAGACCCAGTACTTC CASSQEAGTGGETQYF
few . TRBJ1-5 TRBV7-2 TGTGCCAGCAGCTTTTACAGGGATCAGCCCCAGCATTTT CASSFYRDQPQHF
. TRBD2 TRBJ2-5 TRBV7-6 TGTGCCAGCAGCCCCCAAAGCGGGACAGAGACCCAGTACTTC CASSPQSGTETQYF
. . TRBJ2-4 TRBV2 TGTGCCAGCAGTGAAGCGGGGCAGAGCATTCAGTACTTC CASSEAGQSIQYF
few . TRBJ1-2 TRBV2 TGTGCCAGCAGTGAAGGGACAGTCTATGGCTACACCTTC CASSEGTVYGYTF
. . TRBJ1-3 TRBV2 TGTGCCAGCAGTGCAATCGTGAGCTCTGGAAACACCATATATTTT CASSAIVSSGNTIYF
. . TRBJ1-2 TRBV7-9 TGTGCCACTTCGACCGGATCCGACCATGGCTACACCTTC CATSTGSDHGYTF
. . TRBJ1-5 TRBV10-3 TGTGCCATCAGTGAGAGAGCAATCTGGGGCAATCAGCCCCAGCATTTT CAISERAIWGNQPQHF
. . TRBJ2-7 TRBV28 TGTGCCAGCAGTTTACACGGGGACTCCTACGAGCAGTACTTC CASSLHGDSYEQYF
. TRBD2 TRBJ2-3 TRBV7-2 TGTGCCAGCAGCTGGAGACTAGCGGGAGGGACAGATACGCAGTATTTT CASSWRLAGGTDTQYF
once TRBD1 TRBJ1-1 TRBV29-1 TGCAGCGTTGAACCCCTTGGCAGGGGGTCCACTGAAGCTTTCTTT CSVEPLGRGSTEAFF
. TRBD1 TRBJ2-7 TRBV5-1 TGCGCCACCCGTTCCGGGACAGGGGGGTACGAGCAGTACTTC CATRSGTGGYEQYF
. . TRBJ1-1 TRBV5-4 TGTGCCAGCAGCTCACCGGAATGGGGGGCGAGAACTGAAGCTTTCTTT CASSSPEWGARTEAFF
. . TRBJ1-3 TRBV27 TGTGCCAGCAGTTTTAATCGCGGAAACACCATATATTTT CASSFNRGNTIYF
. TRBD2 TRBJ2-1 TRBV29-1 TGCAGCGTTGAAGCGGGACTAGCGACCAACAATGAGCAGTTCTTC CSVEAGLATNNEQFF
. . TRBJ2-1 TRBV5-6 TGTGCCAGCAGCCGGCGCCTCGAGACAAAACACAATGAGCAGTTCTTC CASSRRLETKHNEQFF
. TRBD2 TRBJ2-7 TRBV6-5 TGTGCCAGCAGTTACTCGGGGACTAGCGGGGCCTACGAGCAGTACTTC CASSYSGTSGAYEQYF
. . TRBJ2-1 TRBV9 TGTGCCAGCAGCATTCTAGCGAACTCCTACAATGAGCAGTTCTTC CASSILANSYNEQFF
. . TRBJ1-5 TRBV28 TGTGCCAGCCAGGGTCCCAATCAGCCCCAGCATTTT CASQGPNQPQHF
. TRBD2 TRBJ2-3 TRBV4-3 TGCGCCAGCAGCCCAGGGACTAGCGCGAATAAAGATACGCAGTATTTT CASSPGTSANKDTQYF
. TRBD1 TRBJ1-3 TRBV5-6 TGTGCCAGCAGCTTTTCAGGGGGCGGAAACACCATATATTTT CASSFSGGGNTIYF
few . TRBJ1-1 TRBV30 TGTGCCTGGAGAATAGCGGGGGCGGACACTGAAGCTTTCTTT CAWRIAGADTEAFF
once TRBD2 TRBJ2-1 TRBV5-4 TGTGCCAGCAGTCCGGGGACTAGCATACAGTTCTTC CASSPGTSIQFF
few . TRBJ2-2 TRBV6-5 TGTGCCAGCAGTTACTCAGGGGTTAACACCGGGGAGCTGTTTTTT CASSYSGVNTGELFF
. TRBD2 TRBJ2-7 TRBV30 TGTGCCTGGAGTGTACTAGCGTCTACCTACGAGCAGTACTTC CAWSVLASTYEQYF
. TRBD2 TRBJ2-1 TRBV29-1 TGCAGCGTGGGACTAGCGGGATTACGGTTCTTC CSVGLAGLRFF